The clone carrying this TCR beta chain was seen once. The data derive from a study of T cell changes during pregnancy in multiple sclerosis. Measured with immunoSEQ multiplex PCR; TCRdb has only the in-frame clones, and not every one. Of about 42,000 clones in the sample, 70% to 90% were seen once. In germline, CDR1 is SNHLY, CDR2 FYNNEI. CDR3 length equals 12 residues. The V segment lost 4 bases and the J segment 5 bases; nucleotides outside the gene matches: 2. This TCR was recovered from a female donor with multiple sclerosis, enrolled in a pregnancy study. This sample comprised CD4+ T cells from peripheral blood mononuclear cells, obtained after pregnancy. The chain links TRBV2 to TRBJ2-7, with 7 bases that match TRBD2. CDR3 nucleotide sequence: TGTGCCAGCAGTGTAAGCGGGAACGAGCAGTACTTC. It translates to CASSVSGNEQYF.